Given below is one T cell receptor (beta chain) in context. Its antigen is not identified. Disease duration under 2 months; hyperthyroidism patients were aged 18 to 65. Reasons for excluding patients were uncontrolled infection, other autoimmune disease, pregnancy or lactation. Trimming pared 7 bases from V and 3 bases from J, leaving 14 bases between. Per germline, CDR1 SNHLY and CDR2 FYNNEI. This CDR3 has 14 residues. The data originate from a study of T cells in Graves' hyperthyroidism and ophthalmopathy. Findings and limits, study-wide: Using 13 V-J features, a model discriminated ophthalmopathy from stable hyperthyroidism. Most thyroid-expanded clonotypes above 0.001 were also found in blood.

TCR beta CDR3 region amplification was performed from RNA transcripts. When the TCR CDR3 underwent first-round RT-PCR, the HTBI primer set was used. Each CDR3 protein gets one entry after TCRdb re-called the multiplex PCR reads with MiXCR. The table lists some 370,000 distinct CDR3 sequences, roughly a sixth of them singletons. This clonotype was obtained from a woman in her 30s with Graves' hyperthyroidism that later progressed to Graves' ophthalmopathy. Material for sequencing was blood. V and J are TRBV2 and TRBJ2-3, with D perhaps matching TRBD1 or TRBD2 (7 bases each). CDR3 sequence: CASTGGAGTDTQYF. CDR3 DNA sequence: TGTGCCAGCACAGGGGGGGCTGGTACAGATACGCAGTATTTT.